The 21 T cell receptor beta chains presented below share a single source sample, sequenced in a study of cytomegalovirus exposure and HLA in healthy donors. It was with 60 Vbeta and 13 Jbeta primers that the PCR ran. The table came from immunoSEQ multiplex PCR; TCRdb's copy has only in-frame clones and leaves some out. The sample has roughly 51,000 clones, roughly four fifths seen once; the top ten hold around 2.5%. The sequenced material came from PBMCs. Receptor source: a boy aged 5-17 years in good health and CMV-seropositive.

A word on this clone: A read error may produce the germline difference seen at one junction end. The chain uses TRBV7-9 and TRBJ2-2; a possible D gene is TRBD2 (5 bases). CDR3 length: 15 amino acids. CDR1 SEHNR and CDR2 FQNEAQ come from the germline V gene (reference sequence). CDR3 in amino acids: CSSSLSQRVVGELFF. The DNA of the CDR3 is TGTTCCAGCAGCTTATCACAGAGGGTTGTCGGGGAGCTGTTTTTT.

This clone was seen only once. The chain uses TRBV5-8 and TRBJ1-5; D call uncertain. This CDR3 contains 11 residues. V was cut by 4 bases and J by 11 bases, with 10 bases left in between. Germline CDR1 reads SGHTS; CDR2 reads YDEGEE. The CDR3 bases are TGTGCCAGCAGCCCCCCCCCGTCCCAGCATTTT. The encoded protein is CASSPPPSQHF. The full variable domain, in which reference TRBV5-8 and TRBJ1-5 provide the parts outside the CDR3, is EAGVTQSPTHLIKTRGQQATLRCSPISGHTSVYWYQQALGLGLQFLLWYDEGEERNRGNFPPRFSGRQFPNYSSELNVNALELEDSALYLCASSPPPSQHFGDGTRLSIL.

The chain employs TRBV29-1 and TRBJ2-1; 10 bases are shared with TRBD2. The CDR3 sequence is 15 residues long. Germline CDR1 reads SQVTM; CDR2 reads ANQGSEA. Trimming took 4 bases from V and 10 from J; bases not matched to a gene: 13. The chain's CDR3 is CSVVPSGGFSGEQFF. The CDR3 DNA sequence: TGCAGCGTTGTGCCTAGCGGGGGCTTTTCGGGGGAGCAGTTCTTC.

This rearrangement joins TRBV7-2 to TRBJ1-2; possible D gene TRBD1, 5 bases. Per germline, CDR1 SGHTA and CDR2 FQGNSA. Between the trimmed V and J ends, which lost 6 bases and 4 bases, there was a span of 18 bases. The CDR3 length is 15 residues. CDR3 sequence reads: CASRPRRGVIYGYTF. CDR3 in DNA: TGTGCCAGCAGGCCCCGCCGGGGGGTCATCTATGGCTACACCTTC.

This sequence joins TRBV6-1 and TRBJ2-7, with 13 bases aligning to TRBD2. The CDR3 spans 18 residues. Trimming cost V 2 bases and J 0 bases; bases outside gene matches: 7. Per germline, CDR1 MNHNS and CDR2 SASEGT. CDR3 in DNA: TGTGCCAGCAGTGAAAGAGGACTAGCGGGGGTTAGCTCCTACGAGCAGTACTTC. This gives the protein CASSERGLAGVSSYEQYF.

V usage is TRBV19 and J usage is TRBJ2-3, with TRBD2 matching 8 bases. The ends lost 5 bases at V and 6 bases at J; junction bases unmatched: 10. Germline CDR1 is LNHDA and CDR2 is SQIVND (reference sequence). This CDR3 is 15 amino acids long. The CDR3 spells CASSSAGGAGDTQYF. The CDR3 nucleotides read TGTGCCAGTAGTTCCGCCGGGGGGGCCGGGGATACGCAGTATTTT.

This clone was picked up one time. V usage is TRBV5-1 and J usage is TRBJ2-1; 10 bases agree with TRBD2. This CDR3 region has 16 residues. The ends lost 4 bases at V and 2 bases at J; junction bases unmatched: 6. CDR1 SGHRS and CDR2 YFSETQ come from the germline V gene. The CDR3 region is CASSLGLAEPYNEQFF. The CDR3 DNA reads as TGCGCCAGCAGCCTCGGACTAGCGGAGCCCTACAATGAGCAGTTCTTC. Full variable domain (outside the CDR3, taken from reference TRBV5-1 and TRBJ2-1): KAGVTQTPRYLIKTRGQQVTLSCSPISGHRSVSWYQQTPGQGLQFLFEYFSETQRNKGNFPGRFSGRQFSNSRSEMNVSTLELGDSALYLCASSLGLAEPYNEQFFGPGTRLTVL.

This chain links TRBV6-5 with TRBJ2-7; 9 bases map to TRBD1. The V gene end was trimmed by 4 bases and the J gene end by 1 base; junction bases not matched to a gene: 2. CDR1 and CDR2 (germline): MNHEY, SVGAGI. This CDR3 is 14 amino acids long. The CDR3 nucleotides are TGTGCCAGCAGTTTTGGGACAGGGTCCTACGAGCAGTACTTC. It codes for CASSFGTGSYEQYF.

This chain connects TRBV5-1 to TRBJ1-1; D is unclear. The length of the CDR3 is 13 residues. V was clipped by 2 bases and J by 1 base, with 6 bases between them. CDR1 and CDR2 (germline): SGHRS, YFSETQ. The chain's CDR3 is CASSLGGNTEAFF. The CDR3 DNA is TGCGCCAGCAGCTTAGGAGGGAACACTGAAGCTTTCTTT.

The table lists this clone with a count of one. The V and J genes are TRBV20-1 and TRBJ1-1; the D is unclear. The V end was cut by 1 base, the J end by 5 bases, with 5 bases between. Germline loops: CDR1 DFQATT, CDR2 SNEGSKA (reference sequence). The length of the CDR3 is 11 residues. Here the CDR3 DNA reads TGCAGTGCTAGAGTTCAGACTGAAGCTTTCTTT. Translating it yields CSARVQTEAFF.

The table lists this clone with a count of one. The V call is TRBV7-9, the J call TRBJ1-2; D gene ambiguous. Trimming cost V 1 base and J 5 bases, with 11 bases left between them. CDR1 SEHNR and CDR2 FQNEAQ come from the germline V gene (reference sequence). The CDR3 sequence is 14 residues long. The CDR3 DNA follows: TGTGCCAGCAGCTTAGTCGGGAAGGAGTATGGCTACACCTTC. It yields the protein CASSLVGKEYGYTF.

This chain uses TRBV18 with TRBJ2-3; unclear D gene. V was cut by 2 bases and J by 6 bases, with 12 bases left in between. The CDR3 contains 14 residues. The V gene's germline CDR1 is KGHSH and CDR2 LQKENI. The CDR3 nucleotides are TGTGCCAGCTCACCATTAAGGAGTACCGATACGCAGTATTTT. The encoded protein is CASSPLRSTDTQYF.

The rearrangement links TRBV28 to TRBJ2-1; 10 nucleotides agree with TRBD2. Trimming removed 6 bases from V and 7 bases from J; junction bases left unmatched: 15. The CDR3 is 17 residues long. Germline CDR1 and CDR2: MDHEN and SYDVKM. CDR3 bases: TGTGCCAGCAGACGACACAGACCAGCGGGGGGGCGGAATGAGCAGTTCTTC. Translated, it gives CASRRHRPAGGRNEQFF.

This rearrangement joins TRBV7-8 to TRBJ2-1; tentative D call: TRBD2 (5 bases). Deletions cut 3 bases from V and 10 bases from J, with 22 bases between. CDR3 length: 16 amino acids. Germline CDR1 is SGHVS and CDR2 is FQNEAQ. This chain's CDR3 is CASSFEVGSSLREQFF. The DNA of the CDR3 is TGTGCCAGCAGCTTCGAGGTCGGATCTAGCCTTAGGGAGCAGTTCTTC.

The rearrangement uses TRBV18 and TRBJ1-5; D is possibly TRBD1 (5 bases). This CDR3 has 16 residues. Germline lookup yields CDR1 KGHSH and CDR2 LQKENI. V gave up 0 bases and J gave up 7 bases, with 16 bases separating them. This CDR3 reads CASSPPSAGQGQPQHF. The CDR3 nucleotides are TGTGCCAGCTCACCACCGTCGGCAGGGCAAGGACAGCCCCAGCATTTT.

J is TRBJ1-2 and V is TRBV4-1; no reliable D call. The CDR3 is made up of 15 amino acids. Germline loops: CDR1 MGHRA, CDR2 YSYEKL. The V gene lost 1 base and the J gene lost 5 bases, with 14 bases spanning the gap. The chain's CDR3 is CASSQGYNSQYGYTF. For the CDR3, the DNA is TGCGCCAGCAGCCAAGGGTATAACAGCCAGTATGGCTACACCTTC.

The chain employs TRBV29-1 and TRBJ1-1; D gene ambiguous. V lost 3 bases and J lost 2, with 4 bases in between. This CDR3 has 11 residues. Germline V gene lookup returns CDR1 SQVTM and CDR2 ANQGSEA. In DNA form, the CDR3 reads TGCAGCGTTGAGTTAAACACTGAAGCTTTCTTT. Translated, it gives CSVELNTEAFF. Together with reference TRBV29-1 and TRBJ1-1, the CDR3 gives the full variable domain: SAVISQKPSRDICQRGTSLTIQCQVDSQVTMMFWYRQQPGQSLTLIATANQGSEATYESGFVIDKFPISRPNLTFSTLTVSNMSPEDSSIYLCSVELNTEAFFGQGTRLTVV.

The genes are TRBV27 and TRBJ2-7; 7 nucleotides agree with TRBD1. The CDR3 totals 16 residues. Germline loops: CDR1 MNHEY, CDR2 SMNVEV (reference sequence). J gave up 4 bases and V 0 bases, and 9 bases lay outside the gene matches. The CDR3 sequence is CASSLSIGTVFYEQYF. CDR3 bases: TGTGCCAGCAGTTTATCGATCGGGACAGTTTTTTACGAGCAGTACTTC.

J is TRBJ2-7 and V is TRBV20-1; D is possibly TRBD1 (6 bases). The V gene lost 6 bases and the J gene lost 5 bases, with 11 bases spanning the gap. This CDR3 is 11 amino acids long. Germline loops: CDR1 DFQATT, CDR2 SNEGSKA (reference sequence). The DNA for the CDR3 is TGCAGTGCCCCCAGGGGCCACGAGCAGTACTTC. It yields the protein CSAPRGHEQYF.

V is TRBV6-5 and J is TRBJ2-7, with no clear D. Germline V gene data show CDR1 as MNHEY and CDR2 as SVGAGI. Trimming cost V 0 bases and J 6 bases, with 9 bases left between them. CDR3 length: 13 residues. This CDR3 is CASSYSSEAEQYF. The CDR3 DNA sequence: TGTGCCAGCAGTTACTCGTCCGAGGCCGAGCAGTACTTC.

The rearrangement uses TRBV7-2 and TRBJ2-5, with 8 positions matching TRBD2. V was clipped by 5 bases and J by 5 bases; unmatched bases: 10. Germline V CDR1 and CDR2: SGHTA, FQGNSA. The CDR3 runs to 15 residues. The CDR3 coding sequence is TGTGCCAGCAGCCCAAGAACGGGGGGGCGGGAGACCCAGTACTTC. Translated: CASSPRTGGRETQYF.